The next 18 T cell receptor beta chains were all read from a single sample in a study of multiple sclerosis patients with progressive multifocal leukoencephalopathy. Time point noted: time of PML onset. Method: immunoSEQ multiplex PCR; TCRdb's copy keeps in-frame clones and lacks some. The sample has 30,000 or so clones, approximately 85% seen once. The source material was PBMCs, sampled from a patient treated with natalizumab. All receptors derive from a woman in her 30s with progressive multifocal leukoencephalopathy.

This chain uses TRBV10-3 with TRBJ1-6, with D hard to call. V was shortened by 6 bases and J by 9 bases, with 9 bases between the two germline ends. This CDR3 region has 12 residues. The germline gives CDR1 ENHRY, CDR2 SYGVKD. The CDR3 DNA reads TGTGCCATCAGGGAAGTGGGTTCACCCCTCCACTTT. This sequence encodes CAIREVGSPLHF.

V usage is TRBV30 and J usage is TRBJ1-2; tentative D call: TRBD1 (5 bases). Trimming removed 0 bases at V and 7 bases at J, with 12 bases between. The CDR3 is made up of 13 amino acids. Germline CDR1 is GTSNPN and CDR2 is SVGIG (reference sequence). CDR3 region: CAWSVLGLGGYTF. The CDR3 coding sequence is TGTGCCTGGAGTGTATTGGGACTAGGTGGCTACACCTTC.

CDR3 sequence: CASSDHPNYGYTF. The CDR3 DNA is TGTGCCAGCAGTGATCACCCTAACTATGGCTACACCTTC. The rearrangement links TRBV25-1 to TRBJ1-2; D remains ambiguous. Trimming left V 3 bases short and J 0 bases short, with 5 bases between. The germline V gene has CDR1 MGHDK and CDR2 SYGVNS. The CDR3 covers 13 residues.

The V call is TRBV18, the J call TRBJ2-3; TRBD2 is a possible D gene (6 bases). V was pared by 2 bases and J by 0 bases, with 15 bases between. The CDR3 is 17 amino acids. Germline V gene sequence: CDR1 KGHSH, CDR2 LQKENI. In DNA, the CDR3 is TGTGCCAGCTCACCAAGGATGACGGGGACTAGCACAGATACGCAGTATTTT. Its translation: CASSPRMTGTSTDTQYF.

V is TRBV18 and J is TRBJ1-1; no clear D. CDR3 size: 13 residues. Germline-derived CDR1 and CDR2 are KGHSH and LQKENI. Between the trimmed V and J ends, which lost 6 bases and 7 bases, there was a span of 15 bases. DNA for the CDR3: TGTGCCAGCTCGCCGAGTGCACCCGTTGAAGCTTTCTTT. This encodes CASSPSAPVEAFF.

In this sample, this clone turned up a few times. V and J are TRBV27 and TRBJ1-2, with TRBD1 identical over 8 bases. This CDR3 is built from 14 residues. Losses at the gene ends were 2 bases for V and 2 bases for J; bases not matched to a gene: 1. Germline V lookup: CDR1 MNHEY, CDR2 SMNVEV (reference sequence). The CDR3, as DNA: TGTGCCAGCAGTTTACAGGGGGCAAACTATGGCTACACCTTC. Its protein is CASSLQGANYGYTF.

This clone was counted a few times. The chain combines TRBV4-3 with TRBJ2-7; D gene uncertain. This CDR3 spans 15 amino acids. The germline gives CDR1 LGHNA, CDR2 YSLEER. V lost 0 bases and J 6 bases, leaving 15 bases between the germline ends. The DNA of the CDR3 is TGCGCCAGCAGCCAAGAGGTGGCAGGAGTCGGCGAGCAGTACTTC. Translation gives CASSQEVAGVGEQYF.

The rearrangement uses TRBV20-1 and TRBJ1-3; D might be TRBD1 (6 bases). The CDR3 contains 11 residues. The V and J ends lost 5 bases and 8 bases respectively, with 10 bases between them. The germline gives CDR1 DFQATT, CDR2 SNEGSKA (reference sequence). This CDR3 is CSASGADTIYF. The CDR3 nucleotides read TGCAGTGCTTCAGGGGCAGACACCATATATTTT.

This sequence joins TRBV5-5 and TRBJ1-3; a possible D gene is TRBD1 (5 bases). V was cut by 4 bases and J by 0 bases, with 14 bases left in between. This CDR3 spans 16 amino acids. Germline V CDR1 and CDR2: SGHKS, YYEKEE (reference sequence). CDR3 in amino acids: CASSPIGGSSGNTIYF. The CDR3 DNA is TGTGCCAGCAGCCCCATCGGGGGGAGCTCTGGAAACACCATATATTTT. The complete variable domain, with remaining parts taken from reference TRBV5-5 and TRBJ1-3, reads DAGVTQSPTHLIKTRGQQVTLRCSPISGHKSVSWYQQVLGQGPQFIFQYYEKEERGRGNFPDRFSARQFPNYSSELNVNALLLGDSALYLCASSPIGGSSGNTIYFGEGSWLTVV.

This chain connects TRBV29-1 to TRBJ2-5; no clear D. Trimming stripped 7 bases from V and 2 bases from J, with 11 bases between. The germline V gene has CDR1 SQVTM and CDR2 ANQGSEA. This CDR3 region has 12 residues. CDR3 DNA: TGCAGCGGGCTAACAACTCAAGAGACCCAGTACTTC. This codes for CSGLTTQETQYF.

The chain has TRBV29-1 and TRBJ2-1; D not resolved. The germline V gene encodes CDR1 SQVTM and CDR2 ANQGSEA. The CDR3 spans 13 residues. CDR3 bases: TGCAGGGGCCAGGCGAACTTATACAATGAGCAGTTCTTC. Its translation: CRGQANLYNEQFF.

With respect to this clone: The same CDR3 can be traced to other DNA sequences in this sample. The chain joins TRBV6-4 to TRBJ2-1, with D perhaps TRBD2 (6 bases). From germline, CDR1 is MRHNA and CDR2 SNTAGT. The CDR3 extends over 15 amino acids. The V and J ends lost 0 bases and 0 bases respectively, with 6 bases between them. Here the CDR3 reads CASSDSSGSYNEQFF. DNA of the CDR3: TGTGCCAGCAGTGACTCTAGCGGCTCCTACAATGAGCAGTTCTTC.

The chain links TRBV28 to TRBJ2-2; the D gene could be TRBD1 or TRBD2 (6 bases each). The CDR3 is 16 amino acids. Germline V gene data show CDR1 as MDHEN and CDR2 as SYDVKM. The ends were cut back, 3 bases at V and 6 bases at J, with 17 bases in the middle. In DNA form, the CDR3 reads TGTGCCAGCAGTTTCATCCTCCGGGGGCGGTCCGGGGAGCTGTTTTTT. Encoded protein: CASSFILRGRSGELFF.

The rearrangement joins TRBV7-9 to TRBJ2-7; 8 bases are a match to TRBD1. The V gene end was trimmed by 5 bases and the J gene end by 3 bases; junction bases not matched to a gene: 9. The CDR3 sequence is 15 residues long. Germline CDR1 SEHNR, CDR2 FQNEAQ (reference sequence). The CDR3 region is CASSPGGGALYEQYF. The CDR3 DNA reads as TGTGCCAGCAGCCCAGGGGGCGGAGCTCTCTACGAGCAGTACTTC.

This clone was detected only once. The J gene is TRBJ2-7, the V gene TRBV2, with 10 nucleotides matching TRBD2. CDR3 length: 14 residues. CDR1 is SNHLY and CDR2 is FYNNEI in the germline V gene. The junction had 5 bases not matched to a gene; V was cut back by 7 bases and J by 2 bases. CDR3 region: CASNGLADTYEQYF. The CDR3 DNA sequence: TGTGCCAGCAATGGACTAGCGGACACCTACGAGCAGTACTTC.

The chain is built from TRBV9 and TRBJ2-3; TRBD2 matches at 7 bases. Trimming took 0 bases from V and 3 from J; bases not matched to a gene: 4. CDR3 length equals 15 residues. The germline V gene has CDR1 SGDLS and CDR2 YYNGEE. The CDR3 region is CASSVGLAATDTQYF. The DNA of the CDR3 is TGTGCCAGCAGCGTAGGTCTAGCGGCAACAGATACGCAGTATTTT.

The chain recombines TRBV25-1 with TRBJ2-5; D tentatively fits TRBD1 or TRBD2 (5 bases each). This CDR3 has 13 residues. Trimming shortened V by 4 bases and J by 4 bases, and 10 bases separated the two germline ends. CDR1 and CDR2 from the germline V gene are MGHDK and SYGVNS. Written as DNA, the CDR3 is TGTGCCAGCAGTGGGACGGGACCAGAGACCCAGTACTTC. Translating it yields CASSGTGPETQYF.

This clone occurred a few times. V is TRBV29-1 and J is TRBJ2-7; no reliable D call. The CDR3 runs 12 residues. Germline CDR1 reads SQVTM; CDR2 reads ANQGSEA. Trimming shortened V by 0 bases and J by 3 bases, and 6 bases separated the two germline ends. DNA of the CDR3: TGCAGCGTTGAAGACAATAGCTACGAGCAGTACTTC. Its translation is CSVEDNSYEQYF.